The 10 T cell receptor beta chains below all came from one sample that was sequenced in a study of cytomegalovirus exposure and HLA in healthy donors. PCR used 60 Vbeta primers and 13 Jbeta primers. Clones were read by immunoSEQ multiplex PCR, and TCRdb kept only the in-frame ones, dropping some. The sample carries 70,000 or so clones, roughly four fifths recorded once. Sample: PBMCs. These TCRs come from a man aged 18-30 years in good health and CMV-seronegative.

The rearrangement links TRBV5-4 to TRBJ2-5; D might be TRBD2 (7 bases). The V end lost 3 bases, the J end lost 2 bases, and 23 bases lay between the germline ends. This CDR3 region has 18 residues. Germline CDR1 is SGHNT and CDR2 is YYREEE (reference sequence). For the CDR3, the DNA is TGTGCCAGCAGCTCCGATATAGGGTCGGGGGGCTCTCAAGAGACCCAGTACTTC. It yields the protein CASSSDIGSGGSQETQYF.

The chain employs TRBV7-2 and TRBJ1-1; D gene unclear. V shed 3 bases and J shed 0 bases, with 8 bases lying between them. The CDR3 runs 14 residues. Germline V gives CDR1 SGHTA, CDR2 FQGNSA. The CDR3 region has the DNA TGTGCCAGCAGCTTGAGTCTCATGAACACTGAAGCTTTCTTT. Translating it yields CASSLSLMNTEAFF.

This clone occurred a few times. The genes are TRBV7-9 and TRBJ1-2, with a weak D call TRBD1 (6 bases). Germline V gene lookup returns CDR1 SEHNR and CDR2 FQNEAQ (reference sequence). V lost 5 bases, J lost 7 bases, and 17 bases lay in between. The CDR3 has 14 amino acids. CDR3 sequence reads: CASSGRTVKGGYTF. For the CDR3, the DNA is TGTGCCAGCAGCGGGCGGACAGTTAAGGGTGGCTACACCTTC.

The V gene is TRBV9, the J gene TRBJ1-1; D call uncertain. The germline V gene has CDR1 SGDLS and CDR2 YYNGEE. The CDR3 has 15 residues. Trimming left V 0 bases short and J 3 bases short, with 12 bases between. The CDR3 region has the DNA TGTGCCAGCAGCGTAGGACTGGCGCGGGACACTGAAGCTTTCTTT. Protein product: CASSVGLARDTEAFF. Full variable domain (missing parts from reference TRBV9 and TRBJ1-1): DSGVTQTPKHLITATGQRVTLRCSPRSGDLSVYWYQQSLDQGLQFLIQYYNGEERAKGNILERFSAQQFPDLHSELNLSSLELGDSALYFCASSVGLARDTEAFFGQGTRLTVV.

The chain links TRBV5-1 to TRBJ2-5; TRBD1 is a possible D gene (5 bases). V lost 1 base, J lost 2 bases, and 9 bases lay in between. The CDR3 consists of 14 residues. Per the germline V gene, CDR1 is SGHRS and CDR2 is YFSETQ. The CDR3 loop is CASSLTQGQETQYF. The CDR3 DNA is TGCGCCAGCAGCTTGACCCAGGGACAAGAGACCCAGTACTTC. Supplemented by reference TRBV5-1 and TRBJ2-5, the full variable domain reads KAGVTQTPRYLIKTRGQQVTLSCSPISGHRSVSWYQQTPGQGLQFLFEYFSETQRNKGNFPGRFSGRQFSNSRSEMNVSTLELGDSALYLCASSLTQGQETQYFGPGTRLLVL.

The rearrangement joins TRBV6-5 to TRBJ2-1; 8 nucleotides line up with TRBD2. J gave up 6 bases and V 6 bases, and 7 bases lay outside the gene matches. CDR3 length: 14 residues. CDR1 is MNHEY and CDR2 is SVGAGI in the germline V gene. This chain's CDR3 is CASRYSGMGNEQFF. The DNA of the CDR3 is TGTGCCAGCAGGTATAGCGGGATGGGCAATGAGCAGTTCTTC.

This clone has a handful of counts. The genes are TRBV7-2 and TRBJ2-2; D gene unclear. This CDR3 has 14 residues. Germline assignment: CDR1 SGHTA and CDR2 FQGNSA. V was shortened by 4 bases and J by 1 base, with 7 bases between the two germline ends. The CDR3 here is CASSSQMNTGELFF. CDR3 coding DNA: TGTGCCAGCAGCTCCCAGATGAACACCGGGGAGCTGTTTTTT.

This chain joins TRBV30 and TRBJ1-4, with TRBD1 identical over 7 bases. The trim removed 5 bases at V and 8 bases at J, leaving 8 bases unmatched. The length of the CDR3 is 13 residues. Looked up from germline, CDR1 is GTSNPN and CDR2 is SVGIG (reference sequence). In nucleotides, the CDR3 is TGTGCCTGGTCGTATCCCAGGGGGGAAAAACTGTTTTTT. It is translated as CAWSYPRGEKLFF. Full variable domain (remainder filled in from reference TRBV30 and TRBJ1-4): SQTIHQWPATLVQPVGSPLSLECTVEGTSNPNLYWYRQAAGRGLQLLFYSVGIGQISSEVPQNLSASRPQDRQFILSSKKLLLSDSGFYLCAWSYPRGEKLFFGSGTQLSVL.

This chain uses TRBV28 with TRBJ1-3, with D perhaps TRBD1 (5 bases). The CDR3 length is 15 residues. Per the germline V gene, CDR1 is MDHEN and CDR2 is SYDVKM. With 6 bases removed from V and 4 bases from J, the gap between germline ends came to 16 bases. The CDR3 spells CASRAGNSLGNTIYF. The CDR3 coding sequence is TGTGCCAGCAGGGCAGGGAACTCTTTAGGAAACACCATATATTTT.

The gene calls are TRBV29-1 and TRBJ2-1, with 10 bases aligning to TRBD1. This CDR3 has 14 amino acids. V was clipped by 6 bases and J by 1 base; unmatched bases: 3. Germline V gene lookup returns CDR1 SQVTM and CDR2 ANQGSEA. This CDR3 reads CSVPGQGSYNEQFF. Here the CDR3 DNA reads TGCAGCGTCCCGGGACAGGGGTCCTACAATGAGCAGTTCTTC.